This entry lists 6 T cell receptor beta chains sequenced from one sample in a study of blood T cell repertoires in COVID-19. Libraries were prepared by immunoSEQ multiplex PCR; TCRdb keeps only in-frame clonotypes and omits some of them. The data hold about 59,000 clones, with less than 75% observed a single time. The sequencing input was peripheral blood. The receptors come from a woman between 70 and 85 years old with acute or convalescent COVID-19.

The genes are TRBV9 and TRBJ2-3, with 8 bases aligning to TRBD2. J lost 2 bases, V lost 2 bases, and 7 bases had no gene match. Germline V CDR1 and CDR2: SGDLS, YYNGEE. This CDR3 is 16 amino acids long. The CDR3 DNA follows: TGTGCCAGCAGCGTCTTAGCGGGGAGTGACACAGATACGCAGTATTTT. This sequence encodes CASSVLAGSDTDTQYF.

This clone turned up a few times. The rearrangement links TRBV10-3 to TRBJ2-5; 14 positions match TRBD2. Germline V gene data show CDR1 as ENHRY and CDR2 as SYGVKD. With 1 base clipped from V and 5 bases from J, the junction kept 12 bases outside the gene matches. This CDR3 has 19 amino acids. CDR3 loop: CAISELGTSGGPVRETQYF. The CDR3 DNA follows: TGTGCCATCAGTGAGTTAGGGACTAGCGGGGGACCCGTTCGGGAGACCCAGTACTTC.

This chain connects TRBV25-1 to TRBJ1-3; tentative D call: TRBD1 (6 bases). The CDR3 is made up of 16 amino acids. Germline CDR1 MGHDK, CDR2 SYGVNS. The germline V and J ends were trimmed by 1 base and 7 bases, with 17 bases remaining between them. Here the CDR3 DNA reads TGTGCCAGCAGTGAATTTGGCACAGGGCTGGAGAACACCATATATTTT. The encoded protein is CASSEFGTGLENTIYF.

J is TRBJ2-3 and V is TRBV5-1; D may be TRBD1 (6 bases). The germline CDR1 and CDR2 sequences are SGHRS and YFSETQ. The V and J ends lost 1 base and 7 bases respectively, with 13 bases between them. CDR3 length equals 14 residues. Here the CDR3 reads CASSLWNRENTQYF. CDR3 nucleotide sequence: TGCGCCAGCAGCTTGTGGAACAGGGAAAATACGCAGTATTTT.

The V call is TRBV10-3, the J call TRBJ2-2; 11 bases are shared with TRBD1. The CDR3 is 16 amino acids. J lost 2 bases, V lost 3 bases, and 2 bases had no gene match. CDR1 and CDR2 (germline): ENHRY, SYGVKD. The CDR3, as DNA: TGTGCCATCAGTGACCGGACAGGGGGCAACACCGGGGAGCTGTTTTTT. This gives the protein CAISDRTGGNTGELFF.

This clone occurred a few times. The chain employs TRBV27 and TRBJ1-1; D ambiguous. This CDR3 has 15 amino acids. The germline V gene has CDR1 MNHEY and CDR2 SMNVEV (reference sequence). V was clipped by 3 bases and J by 3 bases, with 14 bases between them. The CDR3 loop is CASSLQVPMDTEAFF. The CDR3 DNA follows: TGTGCCAGCAGTTTGCAGGTGCCGATGGACACTGAAGCTTTCTTT.